This T cell receptor (beta chain) was obtained from a study of blood T cells in healthy people across ages. Sample-barcoded 5' priming and a J-beta primer mix drove a second PCR of roughly 7 to 11 cycles. TCRdb reprocessed the 5' RACE reads with MiXCR, giving one entry per CDR3 protein. The sample shows more than 800,000 distinct CDR3 sequences, 35% to 55% of them seen only once. Germline V CDR1 and CDR2: MGHRA, YSYEKL. The CDR3 is 17 amino acids. The V and J ends lost 1 base and 9 bases respectively, with 19 bases between them. This chain connects TRBV4-1 to TRBJ1-6; a possible D gene is TRBD1 (5 bases). The sample consisted of blood. This sequence was found in a woman aged 60-75 years in good health. The CDR3 coding sequence is TGCGCCAGCAGCCAAGTGGACATGGGACTCACGATTTCACCCCTCCACTTT. The encoded protein is CASSQVDMGLTISPLHF.